Listed below are T cell receptor beta chains from one sample, sequenced in a study of blood T cell repertoires in COVID-19. TCRdb's table, derived via immunoSEQ multiplex PCR, lists solely in-frame clones and lacks some. Of a few hundred thousand clones in the sample, more than 75% are singletons; the top ten hold more than 0.95%. Sequenced input: PBMCs or T cells enriched from blood (not recorded which). These receptors all come from a woman between 18 and 29 years old who had recovered from COVID-19. Both conserved end residues are part of each CDR3. Each record gives: clone size, D gene, J gene, V gene, CDR3 protein, CDR3 DNA. A D gene is named only where the DNA matches it firmly. The size entry is marked missing in some rows and otherwise reads once, few, many or a size class.

abundance: .
d_gene: TRBD1
j_gene: TRBJ2-3
v_gene: TRBV3-1/TRBV3-2
CDR3aa: CASSSGTGGDTQYF
CDR3nt: TGTGCCAGCAGCTCCGGGACAGGCGGAGATACGCAGTATTTT

abundance: .
d_gene: TRBD1
j_gene: TRBJ2-7
v_gene: TRBV5-1
CDR3aa: CASSEGTGSYEQYF
CDR3nt: TGCGCCAGCAGCGAAGGGACAGGGTCCTACGAGCAGTACTTC

abundance: .
d_gene: .
j_gene: TRBJ1-1
v_gene: TRBV6-5
CDR3aa: CASRKAAGEAFF
CDR3nt: TGTGCCAGCAGGAAGGCGGCGGGGGAGGCTTTCTTT

abundance: .
d_gene: TRBD1
j_gene: TRBJ1-1
v_gene: TRBV19
CDR3aa: CASSIVGTGTTEAFF
CDR3nt: TGTGCCAGTAGTATAGTAGGGACAGGGACCACTGAAGCTTTCTTT

abundance: .
d_gene: .
j_gene: TRBJ1-5
v_gene: TRBV19
CDR3aa: CASRTQGSNQPQHF
CDR3nt: TGTGCCAGTAGGACACAGGGAAGCAATCAGCCCCAGCATTTT

abundance: once
d_gene: TRBD2
j_gene: TRBJ2-7
v_gene: TRBV7-2
CDR3aa: CASSLRGGGSYEQYF
CDR3nt: TGTGCCAGCAGCCTCAGGGGCGGGGGGTCCTACGAGCAGTACTTC

abundance: .
d_gene: TRBD1
j_gene: TRBJ1-1
v_gene: TRBV2
CDR3aa: CASLLGTGVTEAFF
CDR3nt: TGTGCCAGCCTACTCGGGACAGGGGTCACTGAAGCTTTCTTT

abundance: .
d_gene: .
j_gene: TRBJ1-2
v_gene: TRBV30
CDR3aa: CAWSVLRTGIYGYTF
CDR3nt: TGTGCCTGGAGTGTCCTCCGGACCGGGATCTATGGCTACACCTTC

abundance: few
d_gene: TRBD1
j_gene: TRBJ2-3
v_gene: TRBV7-9
CDR3aa: CASSSQTGGSTDTQYF
CDR3nt: TGTGCCAGCAGCTCCCAGACAGGGGGGAGCACAGATACGCAGTATTTT

abundance: .
d_gene: TRBD1
j_gene: TRBJ2-7
v_gene: TRBV6-5
CDR3aa: CASSGTGNINEQYF
CDR3nt: TGTGCCAGCAGCGGGACAGGTAATATAAACGAGCAGTACTTC

abundance: .
d_gene: .
j_gene: TRBJ2-5
v_gene: TRBV12-3/TRBV12-4
CDR3aa: CASSLVLAETQYF
CDR3nt: TGTGCCAGCAGTTTAGTGTTAGCGGAGACCCAGTACTTC

abundance: .
d_gene: TRBD2
j_gene: TRBJ2-2
v_gene: TRBV30
CDR3aa: CAWSGLDGGELFF
CDR3nt: TGTGCCTGGTCCGGACTAGACGGCGGGGAGCTGTTTTTT

abundance: .
d_gene: TRBD1
j_gene: TRBJ2-1
v_gene: TRBV7-3
CDR3aa: CASSLPEQAGQGGPDEQFF
CDR3nt: TGTGCCAGCAGCTTACCCGAACAGGCGGGACAGGGAGGGCCAGATGAGCAGTTCTTC

abundance: .
d_gene: TRBD2
j_gene: TRBJ2-3
v_gene: TRBV9
CDR3aa: CASSSTSGFHTDTQYF
CDR3nt: TGTGCCAGCAGCTCCACTAGCGGGTTCCACACAGATACGCAGTATTTT

abundance: .
d_gene: .
j_gene: TRBJ1-3
v_gene: TRBV7-8
CDR3aa: CASSSEGYSGNTIYF
CDR3nt: TGTGCCAGCAGCTCCGAGGGATACTCTGGAAACACCATATATTTT

abundance: .
d_gene: .
j_gene: TRBJ1-2
v_gene: TRBV6-5
CDR3aa: CASSTGTGHNYGYTF
CDR3nt: TGTGCCAGCAGCACCGGGACGGGACATAACTATGGCTACACCTTC

abundance: once
d_gene: TRBD1
j_gene: TRBJ1-1
v_gene: TRBV4-1
CDR3aa: CASSQIPGQLLNTEAFF
CDR3nt: TGCGCCAGCAGCCAAATACCGGGACAGCTATTGAACACTGAAGCTTTCTTT

abundance: .
d_gene: .
j_gene: TRBJ2-5
v_gene: TRBV5-1
CDR3aa: CASSLALAAQETQYF
CDR3nt: TGCGCCAGCAGCTTGGCCTTAGCGGCACAAGAGACCCAGTACTTC

abundance: .
d_gene: TRBD1
j_gene: TRBJ2-1
v_gene: TRBV5-4
CDR3aa: CASSKDRTSYNEQFF
CDR3nt: TGTGCCAGCAGCAAGGACAGGACCTCCTACAATGAGCAGTTCTTC

abundance: .
d_gene: .
j_gene: TRBJ1-2
v_gene: TRBV12-3/TRBV12-4
CDR3aa: CASLHNYGYTF
CDR3nt: TGTGCCAGTTTACATAACTATGGCTACACCTTC

abundance: .
d_gene: TRBD1
j_gene: TRBJ1-2
v_gene: TRBV10-3
CDR3aa: CAIDRGQGYTF
CDR3nt: TGTGCCATCGACAGGGGGCAAGGCTACACCTTC

abundance: .
d_gene: .
j_gene: TRBJ1-2
v_gene: TRBV30
CDR3aa: CAWTPSGDYGYTF
CDR3nt: TGTGCCTGGACGCCGTCGGGGGATTATGGCTACACCTTC

abundance: once
d_gene: .
j_gene: TRBJ1-2
v_gene: TRBV3-1/TRBV3-2
CDR3aa: CASSQLSGPRLNYGYTF
CDR3nt: TGTGCCAGCAGCCAATTGTCAGGGCCCCGGCTTAACTATGGCTACACCTTC

abundance: .
d_gene: .
j_gene: TRBJ2-5
v_gene: TRBV15
CDR3aa: CATSLQLTGQETQYF
CDR3nt: TGTGCCACCAGCTTACAACTGACGGGCCAAGAGACCCAGTACTTC

abundance: .
d_gene: TRBD1
j_gene: TRBJ2-7
v_gene: TRBV18
CDR3aa: CASSTGVAYEQYF
CDR3nt: TGTGCCAGCTCCACAGGGGTAGCCTACGAGCAGTACTTC

abundance: .
d_gene: .
j_gene: TRBJ1-2
v_gene: TRBV7-9
CDR3aa: CASSSRQNYGYTF
CDR3nt: TGTGCCAGCAGCTCCAGACAGAACTATGGCTACACCTTC

abundance: .
d_gene: .
j_gene: TRBJ1-5
v_gene: TRBV19
CDR3aa: CASSPVMIDRSNQPQHF
CDR3nt: TGTGCCAGTAGTCCCGTAATGATTGACAGGAGCAATCAGCCCCAGCATTTT

abundance: .
d_gene: .
j_gene: TRBJ1-2
v_gene: TRBV5-1
CDR3aa: CASSRNDRGYTF
CDR3nt: TGCGCCAGCAGCCGAAACGACAGGGGCTACACCTTC

abundance: .
d_gene: .
j_gene: TRBJ2-7
v_gene: TRBV5-4
CDR3aa: CASTFGPGQGEYEQYF
CDR3nt: .

abundance: .
d_gene: .
j_gene: TRBJ1-3
v_gene: TRBV28
CDR3aa: CASSPLGSRGNTIYF
CDR3nt: TGTGCCAGCAGCCCCCTTGGGTCGCGGGGAAACACCATATATTTT

abundance: .
d_gene: TRBD1
j_gene: TRBJ1-4
v_gene: TRBV4-3
CDR3aa: CASSQGTNRGNEKLFF
CDR3nt: TGCGCCAGCAGCCAAGGGACCAACAGGGGAAATGAAAAACTGTTTTTT

abundance: .
d_gene: .
j_gene: TRBJ1-2
v_gene: TRBV2
CDR3aa: CASSGNGRQSIYGYTF
CDR3nt: TGTGCCAGCAGTGGAAATGGTCGACAATCAATCTATGGCTACACCTTC

abundance: few
d_gene: .
j_gene: TRBJ1-1
v_gene: TRBV5-4
CDR3aa: CASSFRTSNTEAFF
CDR3nt: TGTGCCAGCAGCTTTCGGACATCGAACACTGAAGCTTTCTTT

abundance: .
d_gene: TRBD1
j_gene: TRBJ1-6
v_gene: TRBV30
CDR3aa: CAWNPGQGNSPLHF
CDR3nt: TGTGCCTGGAACCCGGGACAGGGAAATTCACCCCTCCACTTT

abundance: many
d_gene: .
j_gene: TRBJ2-7
v_gene: TRBV19
CDR3aa: CASSLTQGSYEQYF
CDR3nt: TGTGCCAGTAGTCTGACCCAGGGGTCCTACGAGCAGTACTTC

abundance: .
d_gene: TRBD1
j_gene: TRBJ1-2
v_gene: TRBV3-1/TRBV3-2
CDR3aa: CASSPDRGHGYTF
CDR3nt: TGTGCCAGCAGCCCGGACAGGGGGCATGGCTACACCTTC

abundance: .
d_gene: TRBD1
j_gene: TRBJ1-6
v_gene: TRBV2
CDR3aa: CASSEQGALKGSPLHF
CDR3nt: TGTGCCAGCAGTGAACAGGGGGCCCTAAAGGGATCACCCCTCCACTTT

abundance: .
d_gene: .
j_gene: TRBJ2-1
v_gene: TRBV5-4
CDR3aa: CASTKLGGQNNEQFF
CDR3nt: TGTGCCAGCACTAAACTCGGGGGGCAGAACAATGAGCAGTTCTTC

abundance: .
d_gene: .
j_gene: TRBJ1-1
v_gene: TRBV15
CDR3aa: CATSTLKNTEAFF
CDR3nt: TGTGCCACCAGCACCCTTAAGAACACTGAAGCTTTCTTT

abundance: .
d_gene: .
j_gene: TRBJ2-5
v_gene: TRBV5-1
CDR3aa: CASSTMDFQETQYF
CDR3nt: TGCGCCAGCAGCACGATGGACTTCCAAGAGACCCAGTACTTC

abundance: .
d_gene: .
j_gene: TRBJ1-1
v_gene: TRBV6-5
CDR3aa: CASSYSGGDTEAFF
CDR3nt: TGTGCCAGCAGTTACTCGGGAGGGGACACTGAAGCTTTCTTT